These T cell receptor beta chains were read from a single sample in a study of blood T cell repertoires in COVID-19. Sequencing was performed with immunoSEQ multiplex PCR; in TCRdb, only in-frame clones are kept and a portion is missing. The sample includes some 27,000 clones, roughly 76% of them seen just once. Sample: peripheral blood. These receptors originate from a man between 65 and 79 years old with acute or convalescent COVID-19. Both conserved end residues are trimmed from each CDR3.

j_call v_call cdr3_aa
TRBJ1-1 TRBV28 ASSRDGTGAPEAF
TRBJ2-2 TRBV12-5 ASGQTVTSGNTGELF
TRBJ1-2 TRBV5-1 ASSFNRGQATNYGYT
TRBJ2-1 TRBV28 ASSPQYEQF
TRBJ2-1 TRBV6-5 ASRKTGHEQF
TRBJ1-1 TRBV7-8 ASSLSRRTGKD
TRBJ1-6 TRBV12-5 ASAVNSPLH
TRBJ1-5 TRBV5-1 ASSLPGQVNQPQH
TRBJ2-7 TRBV12-3/TRBV12-4 ASSERDKYEQY
TRBJ1-5 TRBV18 ASSFQGSNQPQH
TRBJ2-5 TRBV28 ASRYGGAQETQY
TRBJ2-7 TRBV7-8 ASSTATGDSYEQY
TRBJ1-3 TRBV4-1 ASSQDRSSGNTIY
TRBJ2-3 TRBV24-1 ATSPVAGGRDTQY
TRBJ2-3 TRBV5-6 ASSEDRTDTQY
TRBJ2-7 TRBV7-6 ASSLALAGSGKQY
TRBJ2-3 TRBV27 ASSLVRGAINTQY
TRBJ2-1 TRBV14 ASSQVRGHRNEQF
TRBJ2-2 TRBV6-2/TRBV6-3 ASTPQRTNTGELF
TRBJ2-5 TRBV7-2 ASSWGQDFGWETQY
TRBJ2-7 TRBV5-5 ASRGQGNYEQY
TRBJ1-1 TRBV7-6 ASSTGSQPLGTEAF
TRBJ1-2 TRBV5-6 ASSSDQRNYGYT
TRBJ2-3 TRBV2 ASSVGTSGTHTQY
TRBJ2-1 TRBV5-5 ASSLGPSNEQF
TRBJ1-6 TRBV7-9 ASSLEGQALH
TRBJ1-1 TRBV12-3/TRBV12-4 ASSQTGEAF
TRBJ1-2 TRBV5-6 ASSLLGQRQIGYT
TRBJ2-4 TRBV9 ASSPNPTGESIQY
TRBJ2-3 TRBV24-1 ATSDVGLVAADTQY
TRBJ2-2 TRBV6-6 ASSRDRGTGELF
TRBJ1-1 TRBV6-5 ASSWDRPSEAF
TRBJ1-4 TRBV6-5 ASYGVANEKLF
TRBJ2-5 TRBV11-2 ASSRGSQETQY
TRBJ1-5 TRBV5-8 ASSLVFGSLLNQPQH
TRBJ1-5 TRBV11-2 ASSLYGFNQPQH
TRBJ1-6 TRBV30 AWRYGGSYNSPLH
TRBJ2-7 TRBV11-2 ASSWSSDRGSTYEQY
TRBJ1-3 TRBV19 ATDGRRGNTIY
TRBJ2-2 TRBV15 ATSPLAGLPHTGELF
TRBJ2-7 TRBV18 ASSPDMLNYEQY
TRBJ2-1 TRBV7-9 ASSLRDYNEQF